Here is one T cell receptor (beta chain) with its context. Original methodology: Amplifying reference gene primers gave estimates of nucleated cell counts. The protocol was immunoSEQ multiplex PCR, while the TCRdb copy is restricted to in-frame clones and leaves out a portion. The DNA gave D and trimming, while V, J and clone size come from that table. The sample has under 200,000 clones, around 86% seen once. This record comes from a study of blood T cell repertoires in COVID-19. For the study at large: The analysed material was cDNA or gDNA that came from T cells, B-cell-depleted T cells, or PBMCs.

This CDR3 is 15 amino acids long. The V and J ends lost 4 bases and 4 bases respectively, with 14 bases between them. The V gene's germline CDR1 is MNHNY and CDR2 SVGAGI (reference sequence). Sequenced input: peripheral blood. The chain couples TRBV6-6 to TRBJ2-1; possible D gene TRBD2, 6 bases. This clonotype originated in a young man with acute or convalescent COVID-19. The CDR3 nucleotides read TGTGCCAGCAGTTCCCGGGACTCGATTTACAATGAGCAGTTCTTC. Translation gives CASSSRDSIYNEQFF.